Below, 25 T cell receptor beta chains from the same sample are listed, as sequenced in a study of naive and memory T cell subsets. The beta constant-region primer was an equimolar mix of two oligonucleotides covering TRBC1 and TRBC2. Four rounds of PCR amplified the ligated cDNA using nested alpha and beta constant-region primers plus SP2. Each CDR3 protein is one row after TCRdb ran MiXCR on the UMI-ligation and nested PCR reads. The sample shows approximately 80,000 distinct CDR3 sequences, roughly 9.2% of them seen only once. Source material: naive CD8+ T cells from blood. The receptors were sampled from a human donor in good health.

This clonotype turned up a few times. This chain uses TRBV29-1 with TRBJ2-7, with a weak D call TRBD2 (6 bases). The V end was cut by 4 bases, the J end by 4 bases, with 11 bases between. CDR3 length: 12 residues. The germline V gene encodes CDR1 SQVTM and CDR2 ANQGSEA. CDR3 DNA sequence: TGCAGCGTTGCCGGGGGAGCGTACGAGCAGTACTTC. Translated: CSVAGGAYEQYF.

The chain has TRBV24-1 and TRBJ2-2; D might be TRBD1 (5 bases). CDR1 is KGHDR, CDR2 SFDVKD, per germline. V dropped 3 bases and J dropped 4 bases, with 11 bases sitting between them. CDR3 length equals 15 residues. The CDR3 DNA sequence: TGTGCCACCAGTGATCAGGGTGTTGGCACCGGGGAGCTGTTTTTT. Translation: CATSDQGVGTGELFF.

The table lists this clonotype with many counts. The rearrangement links TRBV27 to TRBJ2-1; 7 bases are a match to TRBD2. Germline V gene data show CDR1 as MNHEY and CDR2 as SMNVEV (reference sequence). Trimming took 3 bases from V and 5 from J; bases not matched to a gene: 4. This CDR3 is built from 14 residues. The CDR3 nucleotides read TGTGCCAGCAGTTTCGCTAGCGGAGACAATGAGCAGTTCTTC. Its translation is CASSFASGDNEQFF.

In this sample, this clonotype turned up many times. This sequence joins TRBV6-1 and TRBJ2-1, with 8 positions matching TRBD2. Losses at the gene ends were 6 bases for V and 6 bases for J; bases not matched to a gene: 7. The V gene's germline CDR1 is MNHNS and CDR2 SASEGT. This CDR3 is 14 amino acids long. CDR3 region: CASRGGRLSNEQFF. CDR3 DNA sequence: TGTGCCAGCAGGGGCGGGAGGCTTTCCAATGAGCAGTTCTTC.

This clonotype was seen at least ten times. The CDR3 DNA is TGTGCCAGCAGTTTAGCGATGAACACTGAAGCTTTCTTT. Encoded protein: CASSLAMNTEAFF. The gene calls are TRBV12-3 or TRBV12-4 and TRBJ1-1; D unclear. V was shortened by 0 bases and J by 0 bases, with 2 bases between the two germline ends. The CDR3 contains 13 residues.

This clonotype occurred many times. V is TRBV7-6 and J is TRBJ2-2; D is possibly TRBD2 (5 bases). The germline gives CDR1 SGHVS, CDR2 FNYEAQ. CDR3 length: 16 residues. Trimming removed 3 bases at V and 6 bases at J, with 17 bases between. DNA for the CDR3: TGTGCCAGCAGCTTTGTAGTCGGGAACGGCCCCGGGGAGCTGTTTTTT. Protein product: CASSFVVGNGPGELFF.

The V gene is TRBV7-9, the J gene TRBJ2-7; TRBD1 matches 10 bases. Losses at the gene ends were 11 bases for V and 3 bases for J; bases not matched to a gene: 10. Germline values: CDR1 SEHNR, CDR2 FQNEAQ (reference sequence). The CDR3 is 14 amino acids. CDR3 nucleotide sequence: TGTGCCTCGCTTGGGGGGGACAGGGGCTACGAGCAGTACTTC. Translating gives CASLGGDRGYEQYF. The full variable domain, in which reference TRBV7-9 and TRBJ2-7 provide the parts outside the CDR3, is DTGVSQNPRHKITKRGQNVTFRCDPISEHNRLYWYRQTLGQGPEFLTYFQNEAQLEKSRLLSDRFSAERPKGSFSTLEIQRTEQGDSAMYLCASLGGDRGYEQYFGPGTRLTVT.

The chain combines TRBV7-9 with TRBJ2-5, with a tentative D call TRBD1 (5 bases). From germline, CDR1 is SEHNR and CDR2 FQNEAQ (reference sequence). The germline V and J ends were trimmed by 2 bases and 2 bases, with 6 bases remaining between them. The CDR3 spans 13 residues. CDR3 sequence reads: CASSLRQQETQYF. CDR3 DNA sequence: TGTGCCAGCAGCTTAAGACAGCAAGAGACCCAGTACTTC.

This clonotype showed up just a few times. The chain recombines TRBV4-3 with TRBJ1-1, with D maybe TRBD1 (6 bases). Per the germline V gene, CDR1 is LGHNA and CDR2 is YSLEER. The CDR3 has 15 residues. The V end was cut by 3 bases, the J end by 2 bases, with 13 bases between. The CDR3 nucleotides read TGCGCCAGCAGCCATGGGTGGGACACCAACACTGAAGCTTTCTTT. Translating it yields CASSHGWDTNTEAFF.

In this sample, this clonotype turned up a few times. The CDR3 reads CASSQKRWDASDTQYF. CDR3 coding DNA: TGCGCCAGCAGCCAAAAGCGCTGGGATGCATCAGATACGCAGTATTTT. The V gene is TRBV4-1, the J gene TRBJ2-3; no reliable D call. Trimming shortened V by 2 bases and J by 4 bases, and 16 bases separated the two germline ends. There are 16 residues in the CDR3. Germline V lookup: CDR1 MGHRA, CDR2 YSYEKL.

At least ten counts were recorded for this clonotype. CDR3 region: CSARSIGGMEAFF. The DNA for the CDR3 is TGCAGTGCTAGATCGATAGGGGGAATGGAAGCTTTCTTT. This chain joins TRBV20-1 and TRBJ1-1, with a tentative D call TRBD1 (6 bases). Between the trimmed V and J ends, which lost 2 bases and 8 bases, there was a span of 15 bases. Germline CDR1 and CDR2: DFQATT and SNEGSKA (reference sequence). The CDR3 consists of 13 residues.

The chain couples TRBV2 to TRBJ2-7; 11 nucleotides align to TRBD2. Germline trimming cut 6 bases from V and 0 bases from J; bases unmatched to any gene: 4. Germline V gene sequence: CDR1 SNHLY, CDR2 FYNNEI. The CDR3 is 15 residues long. CDR3 loop: CASRRGLADSYEQYF. CDR3 sequence (DNA): TGTGCCAGCAGGAGGGGACTAGCGGACTCCTACGAGCAGTACTTC.

This sequence joins TRBV27 and TRBJ1-1; TRBD1 might be the D (5 bases). Trimming pared 3 bases from V and 2 bases from J, leaving 16 bases between. The germline gives CDR1 MNHEY, CDR2 SMNVEV (reference sequence). The CDR3 is 16 amino acids. CDR3 nucleotide sequence: TGTGCCAGCAGTTTTAGCTTCCAGGGCGGTAACACTGAAGCTTTCTTT. Translation gives CASSFSFQGGNTEAFF.

In its sample, this clonotype was seen a few times. This rearrangement joins TRBV7-9 to TRBJ2-5; 8 nucleotides align to TRBD2. V gave up 5 bases and J gave up 5 bases; unmatched junction bases: 7. The CDR3 spans 14 residues. Germline V gene sequence: CDR1 SEHNR, CDR2 FQNEAQ (reference sequence). For the CDR3, the DNA is TGTGCCAGCAGCCAGGGAGCGGGAGTGGAGACCCAGTACTTC. As protein: CASSQGAGVETQYF.

This clonotype was seen at least ten times. The rearrangement uses TRBV25-1 and TRBJ1-2; tentatively, D is TRBD1 (5 bases). Trimming shortened V by 7 bases and J by 2 bases, and 11 bases separated the two germline ends. The CDR3 is made up of 13 amino acids. Germline V CDR1 and CDR2: MGHDK, SYGVNS. The CDR3 nucleotides read TGTGCCAGCAACGGGGCCCTGAACTATGGCTACACCTTC. This gives the protein CASNGALNYGYTF.

This rearrangement joins TRBV12-3 or TRBV12-4 to TRBJ1-2, with TRBD1 identical over 9 bases. The length of the CDR3 is 15 residues. V gave up 5 bases and J gave up 0 bases; unmatched junction bases: 4. The CDR3 reads CASSQGQGANYGYTF. Written as DNA, the CDR3 is TGTGCCAGCAGTCAGGGACAGGGAGCTAACTATGGCTACACCTTC.

V usage is TRBV28 and J usage is TRBJ2-7; D could derive from TRBD1 or TRBD2 (5 bases each). Germline CDR1 and CDR2: MDHEN and SYDVKM. The germline V and J ends were trimmed by 3 bases and 6 bases, with 15 bases remaining between them. The CDR3 is 14 residues long. Written as DNA, the CDR3 is TGTGCCAGCAGTTTTTGGGGCGAGAGGGGCGAGCAGTACTTC. It codes for CASSFWGERGEQYF.

The table lists this clonotype with many counts. This chain links TRBV20-1 with TRBJ2-7, with a tentative D call TRBD2 (6 bases). Germline V gene sequence: CDR1 DFQATT, CDR2 SNEGSKA (reference sequence). The CDR3 is 15 residues long. Trimming pared 6 bases from V and 6 bases from J, leaving 24 bases between. This chain's CDR3 is CSASPPAGQLLEQYF. CDR3 bases: TGCAGTGCCTCCCCCCCAGCGGGCCAACTCCTCGAGCAGTACTTC.

The sample holds many counts of this clonotype. This chain links TRBV2 with TRBJ1-5, with D possibly TRBD1 on 5 matching bases. Trimming shortened V by 2 bases and J by 2 bases, and 16 bases separated the two germline ends. The CDR3 totals 17 residues. Germline assignment: CDR1 SNHLY and CDR2 FYNNEI. CDR3 sequence reads: CASSESTSRGGNQPQHF. CDR3 DNA: TGTGCCAGCAGTGAAAGCACCTCGAGGGGTGGCAATCAGCCCCAGCATTTT.

This clonotype was seen a handful of times. V gene TRBV7-9 combines with J gene TRBJ2-1, with 7 bases identical to TRBD2. Germline V gives CDR1 SEHNR, CDR2 FQNEAQ (reference sequence). CDR3 length: 16 amino acids. V trimming: 0 bases; J trimming: 5 bases; junction bases outside the gene matches: 7. CDR3 protein: CASSLAWRENHNEQFF. Written as DNA, the CDR3 is TGTGCCAGCAGCTTAGCCTGGCGGGAGAATCACAATGAGCAGTTCTTC. The full variable domain, rest sourced from reference TRBV7-9 and TRBJ2-1, is DTGVSQNPRHKITKRGQNVTFRCDPISEHNRLYWYRQTLGQGPEFLTYFQNEAQLEKSRLLSDRFSAERPKGSFSTLEIQRTEQGDSAMYLCASSLAWRENHNEQFFGPGTRLTVL.

This clonotype was recorded a few times. This chain joins TRBV3-1 and TRBJ2-2, with no clear D. Trimming cost V 6 bases and J 4 bases, with 9 bases left between them. CDR1 and CDR2 from the germline V gene are LGHDT and YNNKEL (reference sequence). This CDR3 contains 13 residues. The CDR3 loop reads CASSTMGTGELFF. Written as DNA, the CDR3 is TGTGCCAGCAGTACTATGGGCACCGGGGAGCTGTTTTTT. Drawing the rest from reference TRBV3-1 and TRBJ2-2, the complete variable domain is DTAVSQTPKYLVTQMGNDKSIKCEQNLGHDTMYWYKQDSKKFLKIMFSYNNKELIINETVPNRFSPKSPDKAHLNLHINSLELGDSAVYFCASSTMGTGELFFGEGSRLTVL.

This clonotype was seen a few times. The chain recombines TRBV7-6 with TRBJ2-1; D gene ambiguous. The V end was cut by 4 bases, the J end by 10 bases, with 14 bases between. The CDR3 is 13 amino acids. Per the germline V gene, CDR1 is SGHVS and CDR2 is FNYEAQ. The CDR3 protein is CASSYGPVREQFF. The CDR3 DNA reads as TGTGCCAGCAGCTATGGCCCCGTTCGAGAGCAGTTCTTC. Using reference TRBV7-6 and TRBJ2-1 for the parts outside the CDR3, the full variable domain is GAGVSQSPRYKVTKRGQDVALRCDPISGHVSLYWYRQALGQGPEFLTYFNYEAQQDKSGLPNDRFSAERPEGSISTLTIQRTEQRDSAMYRCASSYGPVREQFFGPGTRLTVL.

This clonotype was detected many times. The rearrangement uses TRBV6-2 or TRBV6-3 and TRBJ2-1; 10 bases agree with TRBD2. The CDR3 runs to 19 residues. V gave up 2 bases and J gave up 5 bases; unmatched junction bases: 15. Germline CDR1 is MNHEY and CDR2 is SVGEGT. The CDR3 loop is CASSYDGSSGRSADNEQFF. The DNA of the CDR3 is TGTGCCAGCAGTTACGATGGTAGTAGCGGGAGGTCAGCTGACAATGAGCAGTTCTTC.

This clonotype has ten or more counts. This chain links TRBV20-1 with TRBJ2-7; D remains unclear. Germline values: CDR1 DFQATT, CDR2 SNEGSKA (reference sequence). Trimming shortened V by 2 bases and J by 1 base, and 6 bases separated the two germline ends. The CDR3 runs to 12 residues. In nucleotides, the CDR3 is TGCAGTGCTAGATACAGTTCCTACGAGCAGTACTTC. This encodes CSARYSSYEQYF.

The chain links TRBV29-1 to TRBJ2-3; D is uncertain. V dropped 3 bases and J dropped 6 bases, with 10 bases sitting between them. Germline loops: CDR1 SQVTM, CDR2 ANQGSEA. This CDR3 is built from 12 residues. The CDR3 reads CSVDYNWDTQYF. The CDR3 bases are TGCAGCGTTGACTACAATTGGGATACGCAGTATTTT.